This TCR beta chain stems from a study of cytomegalovirus exposure and HLA in healthy donors. With 0 bases removed from V and 16 bases from J, the gap between germline ends came to 13 bases. Germline V lookup: CDR1 MRHNA, CDR2 SNTAGT. The CDR3 length is 12 residues. Primers for the PCR totalled 60 Vbeta and 13 Jbeta. Profiled with immunoSEQ multiplex PCR; TCRdb holds only in-frame clones, not every one. The data show 120,000 or so clones, 60% to 85% seen once. Material for sequencing was PBMCs. The origin of this receptor is a woman between 40 and 50 years old in good health and CMV-seronegative. V is TRBV6-4 and J is TRBJ2-1; D may be TRBD2 (6 bases). CDR3 loop: CASSDSGGRFFF. In nucleotides, the CDR3 is TGTGCCAGCAGTGACTCGGGAGGACGGTTCTTCTTC.